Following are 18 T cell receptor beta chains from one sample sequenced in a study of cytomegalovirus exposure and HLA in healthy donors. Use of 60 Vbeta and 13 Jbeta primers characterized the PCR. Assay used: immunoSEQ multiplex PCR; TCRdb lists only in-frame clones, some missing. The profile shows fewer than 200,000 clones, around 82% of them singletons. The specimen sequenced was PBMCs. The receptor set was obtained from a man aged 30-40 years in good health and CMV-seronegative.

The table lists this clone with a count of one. The CDR3 sequence: CASSQDRSRVGNTIYF. The CDR3 DNA is TGCGCCAGCAGCCAAGATCGATCCAGGGTTGGAAACACCATATATTTT. This rearrangement joins TRBV4-3 to TRBJ1-3; possible D gene TRBD1, 5 bases. The V gene's germline CDR1 is LGHNA and CDR2 YSLEER. V was shortened by 0 bases and J by 3 bases, with 12 bases between the two germline ends. The CDR3 spans 16 residues.

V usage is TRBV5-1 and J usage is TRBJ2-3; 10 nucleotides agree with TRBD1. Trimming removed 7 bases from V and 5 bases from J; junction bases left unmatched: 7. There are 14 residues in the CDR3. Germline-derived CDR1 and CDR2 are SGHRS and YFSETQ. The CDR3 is CASGRDRGEDTQYF. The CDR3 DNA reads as TGCGCCAGCGGCCGGGACAGGGGTGAAGATACGCAGTATTTT.

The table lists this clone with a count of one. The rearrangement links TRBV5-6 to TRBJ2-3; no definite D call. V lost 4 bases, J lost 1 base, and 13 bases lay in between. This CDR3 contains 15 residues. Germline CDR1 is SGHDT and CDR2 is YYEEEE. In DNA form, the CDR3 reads TGTGCCAGCAGCATTACTACATCGGGCACAGATACGCAGTATTTT. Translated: CASSITTSGTDTQYF.

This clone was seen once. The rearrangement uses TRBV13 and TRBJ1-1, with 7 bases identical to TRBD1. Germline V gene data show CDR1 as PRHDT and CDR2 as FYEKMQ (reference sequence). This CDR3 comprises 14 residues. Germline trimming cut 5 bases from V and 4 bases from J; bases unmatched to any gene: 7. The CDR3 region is CASSPTGKGTEAFF. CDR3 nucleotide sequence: TGTGCCAGCAGCCCGACAGGGAAGGGCACTGAAGCTTTCTTT.

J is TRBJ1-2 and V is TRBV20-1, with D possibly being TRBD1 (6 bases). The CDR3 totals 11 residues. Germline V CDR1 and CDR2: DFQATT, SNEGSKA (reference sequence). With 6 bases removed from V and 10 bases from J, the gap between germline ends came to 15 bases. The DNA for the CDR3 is TGCAGTGCCAAGGACAGAGGGGACTACACCTTC. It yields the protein CSAKDRGDYTF.

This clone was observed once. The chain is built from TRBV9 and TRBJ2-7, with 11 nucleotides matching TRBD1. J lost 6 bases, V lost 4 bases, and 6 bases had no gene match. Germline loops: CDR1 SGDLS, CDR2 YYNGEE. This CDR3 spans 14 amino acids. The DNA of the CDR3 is TGTGCCAGCAGCCCCAGGGACAGGGGGGGCGAGCAGTACTTC. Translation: CASSPRDRGGEQYF.

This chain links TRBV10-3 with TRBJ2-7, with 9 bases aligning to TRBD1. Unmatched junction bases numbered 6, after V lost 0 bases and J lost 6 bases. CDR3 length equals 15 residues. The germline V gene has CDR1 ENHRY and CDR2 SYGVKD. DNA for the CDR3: TGTGCCATCAGTGAGTCCAGGAACAGGGGGCTCGAGCAGTACTTC. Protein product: CAISESRNRGLEQYF.

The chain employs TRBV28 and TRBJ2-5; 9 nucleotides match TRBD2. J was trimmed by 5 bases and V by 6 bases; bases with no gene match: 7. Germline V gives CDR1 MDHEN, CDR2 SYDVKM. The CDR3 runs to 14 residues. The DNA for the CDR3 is TGTGCCAGCAGCGGGCGGGGGGGCCTTGAGACCCAGTACTTC. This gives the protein CASSGRGGLETQYF.

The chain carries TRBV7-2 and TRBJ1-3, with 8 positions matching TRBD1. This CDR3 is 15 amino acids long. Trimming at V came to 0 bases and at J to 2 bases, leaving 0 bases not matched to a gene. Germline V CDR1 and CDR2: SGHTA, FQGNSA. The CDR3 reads CASSLATGAGNTIYF. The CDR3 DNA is TGTGCCAGCAGCTTAGCGACAGGGGCTGGAAACACCATATATTTT. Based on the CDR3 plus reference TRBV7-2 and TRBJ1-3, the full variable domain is GAGVSQSPSNKVTEKGKDVELRCDPISGHTALYWYRQSLGQGLEFLIYFQGNSAPDKSGLPSDRFSAERTGGSVSTLTIQRTQQEDSAVYLCASSLATGAGNTIYFGEGSWLTVV.

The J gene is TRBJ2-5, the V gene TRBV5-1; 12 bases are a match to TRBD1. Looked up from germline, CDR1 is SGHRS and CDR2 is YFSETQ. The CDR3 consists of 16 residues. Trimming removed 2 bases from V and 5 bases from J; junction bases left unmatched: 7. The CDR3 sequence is CASSFSGQGALETQYF. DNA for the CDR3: TGCGCCAGCAGCTTCTCGGGACAGGGGGCATTGGAGACCCAGTACTTC. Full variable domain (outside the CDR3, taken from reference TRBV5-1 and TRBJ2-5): KAGVTQTPRYLIKTRGQQVTLSCSPISGHRSVSWYQQTPGQGLQFLFEYFSETQRNKGNFPGRFSGRQFSNSRSEMNVSTLELGDSALYLCASSFSGQGALETQYFGPGTRLLVL.

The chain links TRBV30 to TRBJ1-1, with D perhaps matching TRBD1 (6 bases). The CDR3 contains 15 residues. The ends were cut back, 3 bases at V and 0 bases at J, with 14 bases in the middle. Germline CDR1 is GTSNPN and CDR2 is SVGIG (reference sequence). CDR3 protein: CAWSPTGTLNTEAFF. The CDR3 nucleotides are TGTGCCTGGAGCCCAACCGGGACACTGAACACTGAAGCTTTCTTT.

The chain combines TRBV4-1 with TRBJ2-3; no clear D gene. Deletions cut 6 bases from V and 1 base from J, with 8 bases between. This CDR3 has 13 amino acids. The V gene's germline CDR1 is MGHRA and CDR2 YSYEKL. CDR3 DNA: TGCGCCAGCAGAAGCACGGGCACAGATACGCAGTATTTT. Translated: CASRSTGTDTQYF.

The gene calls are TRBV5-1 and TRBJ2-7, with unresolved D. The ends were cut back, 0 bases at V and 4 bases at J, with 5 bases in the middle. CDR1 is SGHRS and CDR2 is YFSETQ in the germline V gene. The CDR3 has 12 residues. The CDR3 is CASSLDQYEQYF. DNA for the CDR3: TGCGCCAGCAGCTTGGACCAGTACGAGCAGTACTTC.

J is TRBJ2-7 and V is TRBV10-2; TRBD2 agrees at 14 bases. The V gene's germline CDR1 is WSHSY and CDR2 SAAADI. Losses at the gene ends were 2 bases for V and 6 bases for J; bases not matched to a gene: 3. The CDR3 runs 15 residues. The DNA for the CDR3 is TGCGCCAGCAGTGAGGGGACTAGCGGGGGACTCGAGCAGTACTTC. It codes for CASSEGTSGGLEQYF.

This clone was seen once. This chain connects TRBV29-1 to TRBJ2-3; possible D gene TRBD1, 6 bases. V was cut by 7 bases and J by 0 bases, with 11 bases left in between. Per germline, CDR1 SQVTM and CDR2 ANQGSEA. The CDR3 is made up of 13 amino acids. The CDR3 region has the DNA TGCAGCGACGCACAGGGTAGCACAGATACGCAGTATTTT. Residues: CSDAQGSTDTQYF.

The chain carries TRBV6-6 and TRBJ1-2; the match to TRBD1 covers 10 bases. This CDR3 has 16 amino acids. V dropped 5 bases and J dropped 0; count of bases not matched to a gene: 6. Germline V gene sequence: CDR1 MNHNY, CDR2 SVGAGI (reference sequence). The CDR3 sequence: CASSRQGAQANYGYTF. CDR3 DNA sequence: TGTGCCAGCAGTAGACAGGGGGCGCAGGCTAACTATGGCTACACCTTC.

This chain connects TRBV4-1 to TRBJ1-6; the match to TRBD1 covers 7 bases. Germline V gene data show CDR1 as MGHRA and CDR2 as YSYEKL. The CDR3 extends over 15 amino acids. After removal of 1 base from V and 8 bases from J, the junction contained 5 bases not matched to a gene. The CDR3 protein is CASSQVEGAYSPLHF. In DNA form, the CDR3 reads TGCGCCAGCAGCCAAGTGGAGGGGGCTTATTCACCCCTCCACTTT.

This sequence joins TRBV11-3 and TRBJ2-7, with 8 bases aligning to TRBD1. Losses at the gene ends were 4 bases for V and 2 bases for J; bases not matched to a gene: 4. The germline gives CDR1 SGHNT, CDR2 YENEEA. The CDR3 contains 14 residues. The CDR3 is CASSYRGSAYEQYF. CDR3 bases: TGTGCCAGCAGCTACAGGGGGAGCGCCTACGAGCAGTACTTC.